This TCR beta chain derives from a study of T cell responses to AZD1222 COVID-19 vaccine. With respect to this clone: Antigen specificity is unknown.

Study findings and constraints: The number of AZD1222 recipients seropositive at baseline was only five or six.

Repertoires were generated with immunoSEQ multiplex PCR, while TCRdb's copy carries only in-frame clones and drops some. The repertoire holds some 100,000 clones, with 87% as singletons. The CDR3 loop spans 16 amino acids. V trimming: 1 base; J trimming: 9 bases; junction bases outside the gene matches: 12. Germline CDR1 and CDR2: MGHRA and YSYEKL. The sequencing used peripheral blood, collected on day 0 of AZD1222 vaccination. The V call is TRBV4-1, the J call TRBJ2-7; 10 nucleotides align to TRBD2. The sequence was collected from an adult in good health. The CDR3 coding sequence is TGCGCCAGCAGCCAAGCGGCGCTAGCGGGGGTGGTGGGGCAGTACTTC. As protein: CASSQAALAGVVGQYF.